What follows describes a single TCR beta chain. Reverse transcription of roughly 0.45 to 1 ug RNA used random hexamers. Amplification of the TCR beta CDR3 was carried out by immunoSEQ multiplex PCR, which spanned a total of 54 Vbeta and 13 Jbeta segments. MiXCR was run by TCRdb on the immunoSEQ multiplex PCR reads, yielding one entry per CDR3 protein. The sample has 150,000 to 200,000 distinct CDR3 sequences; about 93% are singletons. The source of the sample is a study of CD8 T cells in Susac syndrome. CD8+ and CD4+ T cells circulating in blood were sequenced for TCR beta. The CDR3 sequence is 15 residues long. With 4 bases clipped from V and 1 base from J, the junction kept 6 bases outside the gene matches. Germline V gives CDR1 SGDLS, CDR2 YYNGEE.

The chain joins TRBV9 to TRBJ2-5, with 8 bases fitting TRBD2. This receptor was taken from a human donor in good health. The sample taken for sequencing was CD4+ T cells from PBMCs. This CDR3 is CASSSQAGAQETQYF. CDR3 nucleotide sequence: TGTGCCAGCAGCTCACAAGCGGGGGCCCAAGAGACCCAGTACTTC.